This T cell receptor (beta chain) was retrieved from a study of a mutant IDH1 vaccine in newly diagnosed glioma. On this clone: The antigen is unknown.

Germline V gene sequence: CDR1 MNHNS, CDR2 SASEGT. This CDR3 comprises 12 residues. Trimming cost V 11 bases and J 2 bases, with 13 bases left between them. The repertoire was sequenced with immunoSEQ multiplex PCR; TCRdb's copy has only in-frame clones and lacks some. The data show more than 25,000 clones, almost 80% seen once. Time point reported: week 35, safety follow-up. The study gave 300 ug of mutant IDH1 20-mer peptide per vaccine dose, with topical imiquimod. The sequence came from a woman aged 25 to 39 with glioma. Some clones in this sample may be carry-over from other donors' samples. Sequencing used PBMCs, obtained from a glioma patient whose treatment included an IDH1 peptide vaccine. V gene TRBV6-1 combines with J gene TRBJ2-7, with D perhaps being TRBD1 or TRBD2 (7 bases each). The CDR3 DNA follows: TGTGCCGGGGGGGACAGAGCCTACGAGCAGTACTTC. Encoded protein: CAGGDRAYEQYF.